The 13 T cell receptor beta chains below come from one sample, sequenced in a study of patients and donors after allogeneic stem cell transplantation. TCRdb ran MiXCR on the RT-PCR reads and lists one entry per CDR3 protein. The sample lists about 150,000 distinct CDR3 sequences, about a third occurring once. The sample comprised blood, either unsorted or a sorted T cell fraction (not recorded which). The receptor set was obtained from a human donor who was either an allogeneic HSCT recipient or a stem cell or donor lymphocyte infusion donor (not recorded which). It is not recorded whose cells these are; they may come from a transplant donor.

This chain joins TRBV19 and TRBJ1-5, with D uncertain. Between the trimmed V and J ends, which lost 2 bases and 4 bases, there was a span of 6 bases. The length of the CDR3 is 13 residues. The germline V gene has CDR1 LNHDA and CDR2 SQIVND (reference sequence). The CDR3 DNA sequence: TGTGCCAGTAGTATACGAGTTAATCAGCCCCAGCATTTT. Amino acid sequence: CASSIRVNQPQHF.

The V call is TRBV5-1, the J call TRBJ2-1; possibly TRBD2 for D (7 bases). The CDR3 has 18 residues. V was shortened by 2 bases and J by 0 bases, with 18 bases between the two germline ends. The germline V gene has CDR1 SGHRS and CDR2 YFSETQ. CDR3 loop: CASSLAGGLISSYNEQFF. CDR3 in DNA: TGCGCCAGCAGCTTAGCCGGGGGGCTCATTTCCTCCTACAATGAGCAGTTCTTC.

The V gene is TRBV14, the J gene TRBJ1-2; possible D gene TRBD1, 5 bases. V lost 4 bases and J 8 bases, leaving 17 bases between the germline ends. Germline V CDR1 and CDR2: SGHDN, FVKESK. The CDR3 has 14 amino acids. The CDR3 sequence: CASSRENTGQGYTF. In nucleotides, the CDR3 is TGTGCCAGCAGCCGAGAAAACACAGGTCAAGGCTACACCTTC.

This clonotype was seen repeatedly, ten times or more. The chain uses TRBV15 and TRBJ1-1, with D unclear. From germline, CDR1 is LNHNV and CDR2 YYDKDF (reference sequence). Trimming took 3 bases from V and 5 from J, leaving 10 bases between them. The CDR3 runs to 13 residues. Here the CDR3 DNA reads TGTGCCACCAGCAGCCTCGGGGTAACTGAAGCTTTCTTT. It yields the protein CATSSLGVTEAFF.

The chain has TRBV6-5 and TRBJ1-6; TRBD1 agrees at 12 bases. J lost 6 bases, V lost 7 bases, and 4 bases had no gene match. This CDR3 has 15 amino acids. The V gene's germline CDR1 is MNHEY and CDR2 SVGAGI. The CDR3 reads CASKEGQGANSPLHF. As DNA, the CDR3 is TGTGCCAGCAAGGAGGGACAGGGGGCTAATTCACCCCTCCACTTT.

The chain joins TRBV20-1 to TRBJ1-4; 12 bases agree with TRBD1. The germline V gene encodes CDR1 DFQATT and CDR2 SNEGSKA (reference sequence). The CDR3 is 14 amino acids. The ends lost 6 bases at V and 7 bases at J; junction bases unmatched: 6. In nucleotides, the CDR3 is TGCAGTGCCAGACCGGGACAGGGGGCTGAAAAACTGTTTTTT. Translating gives CSARPGQGAEKLFF.

This clonotype was seen only a few times. This chain uses TRBV12-3 or TRBV12-4 with TRBJ1-1; maybe TRBD1 (6 bases). The CDR3 extends over 16 amino acids. Trimming took off 3 bases at V and 0 bases at J, with 14 bases between the two ends. The CDR3 DNA reads TGTGCCAGCAGTTTTGGACAGACGGACATGAACACTGAAGCTTTCTTT. It translates to CASSFGQTDMNTEAFF.

The chain recombines TRBV7-9 with TRBJ2-3; TRBD1 might be the D (6 bases). There are 15 residues in the CDR3. Trimming pared 5 bases from V and 1 base from J, leaving 13 bases between. Germline V gene data show CDR1 as SEHNR and CDR2 as FQNEAQ (reference sequence). DNA for the CDR3: TGTGCCAGCAGCACACAGGGTAAATGCACAGATACGCAGTATTTT. Encoded protein: CASSTQGKCTDTQYF.

The V and J genes are TRBV5-4 and TRBJ1-1; D not certain. The CDR3 extends over 14 amino acids. Trimming cost V 4 bases and J 6 bases, with 16 bases left between them. Germline V lookup: CDR1 SGHNT, CDR2 YYREEE (reference sequence). This chain's CDR3 is CASSPESLRAEAFF. The CDR3 nucleotides are TGTGCCAGCAGCCCGGAGTCCCTGAGGGCTGAAGCTTTCTTT. The full variable domain, with the rest looked up from reference TRBV5-4 and TRBJ1-1, is ETGVTQSPTHLIKTRGQQVTLRCSSQSGHNTVSWYQQALGQGPQFIFQYYREEENGRGNFPPRFSGLQFPNYSSELNVNALELDDSALYLCASSPESLRAEAFFGQGTRLTVV.

The chain uses TRBV19 and TRBJ1-1; no clear D. V was trimmed by 3 bases and J by 1 base, leaving 6 bases between them. The CDR3 runs to 13 residues. Germline assignment: CDR1 LNHDA and CDR2 SQIVND (reference sequence). CDR3 nucleotide sequence: TGTGCCAGTAGTATTAGCAAGAACACTGAAGCTTTCTTT. Protein: CASSISKNTEAFF.

This clonotype was observed at least ten times. The chain employs TRBV27 and TRBJ1-1, with 11 bases fitting TRBD1. The V and J ends lost 5 bases and 3 bases, in that order; junction bases with no gene match: 5. The CDR3 covers 15 residues. Germline loops: CDR1 MNHEY, CDR2 SMNVEV (reference sequence). CDR3 in DNA: TGTGCCAGCAGTCCACGGGGACAGGGGGACACTGAAGCTTTCTTT. Its translation: CASSPRGQGDTEAFF.

The chain recombines TRBV7-2 with TRBJ1-5, with D uncertain. Germline V gene sequence: CDR1 SGHTA, CDR2 FQGNSA. Deletions cut 1 base from V and 5 bases from J, with 6 bases between. The CDR3 loop spans 13 amino acids. CDR3 bases: TGTGCCAGCAGCTTAGAAGGAGATCAGCCCCAGCATTTT. It yields the protein CASSLEGDQPQHF.

The chain links TRBV5-1 to TRBJ2-7; D may be TRBD1 (6 bases). Between the trimmed V and J ends, which lost 7 bases and 6 bases, there was a span of 26 bases. The germline CDR1 and CDR2 sequences are SGHRS and YFSETQ. CDR3 length: 16 residues. The CDR3: CASRPAFGGQVREQYF. The CDR3 nucleotides are TGCGCCAGCCGCCCGGCGTTTGGGGGCCAAGTACGCGAGCAGTACTTC.